This T cell receptor (beta chain) was identified during a study of regulatory T cells in long-lasting Graves disease. Study in general: Persistent Graves' disease meant over 5 years of antithyroid drugs with positive TSH receptor antibodies.

This clonotype has only a few counts. Mismatch with germline at one junction end may stem from a read error. Assembly of TCR beta libraries relied on iRepertoire HTBI primers together with Arm-PCR of CDR3 regions. TCRdb reprocessed the multiplex PCR reads with MiXCR, giving one entry per CDR3 protein. Among around 460,000 distinct CDR3 sequences listed, around a fifth were seen once. Time point of the sample: persistent/refractory GD, antithyroid drugs over 5 years with positive TRAb. The TCR library was made from RNA extracted from PBMCs. This CDR3 spans 13 amino acids. The germline V gene has CDR1 SEHNR and CDR2 FQNEAQ (reference sequence).

The V and J genes are TRBV7-9 and TRBJ1-1; no clear D. This TCR was sampled from a female donor with Graves disease. Sequencing was performed on peripheral blood mononuclear cells (PBMCs), taken when the disease was refractory, from a patient treated with antithyroid drugs. The CDR3 sequence: CASSLALGTEAFF. The CDR3 nucleotides read TGTGCCAGCAGTTTAGCTCTGGGGACTGAAGCTTTCTTT.